This T cell receptor beta chain was recorded in a study of blood T cell repertoires in COVID-19. The wider study: Sites across the United States, Italy and Spain contributed samples from acute and convalescent COVID-19.

The CDR3 extends over 14 amino acids. Trimming removed 5 bases at V and 10 bases at J, with 15 bases between. The V gene's germline CDR1 is SEHNR and CDR2 FQNEAQ (reference sequence). In the original workflow: Using reference gene primer amplification, nucleated cell counts were estimated. Only in-frame clones appear in the TCRdb table, and some are missing; sequencing was by immunoSEQ multiplex PCR. The D gene and trimming were derived from the DNA, and the V and J assignments and clone size from that table. The sample records 140,000 to 150,000 clones, around nine tenths being singletons. V is TRBV7-9 and J is TRBJ1-6; D gene unclear. Sequencing used peripheral blood. The sequence was obtained from a woman in her fifties or sixties with acute or convalescent COVID-19. The CDR3 protein is CASSRTVIGSPLHF. The CDR3 bases are TGTGCCAGCAGCCGTACAGTCATTGGGTCACCCCTCCACTTT.